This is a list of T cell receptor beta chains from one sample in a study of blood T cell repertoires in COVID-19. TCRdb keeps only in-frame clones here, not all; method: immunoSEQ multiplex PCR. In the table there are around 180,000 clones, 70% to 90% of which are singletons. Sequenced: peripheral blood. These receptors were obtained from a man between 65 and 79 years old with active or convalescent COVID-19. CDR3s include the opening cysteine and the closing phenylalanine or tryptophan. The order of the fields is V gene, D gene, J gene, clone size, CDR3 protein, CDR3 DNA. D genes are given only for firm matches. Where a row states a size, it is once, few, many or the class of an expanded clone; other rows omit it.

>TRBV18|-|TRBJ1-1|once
CASSPRTARNTEAFF
TGTGCCAGCTCACCCCGGACAGCGAGAAACACTGAAGCTTTCTTT
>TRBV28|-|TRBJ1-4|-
CASSSPAGLFF
TGTGCCAGCAGTTCCCCGGCGGGACTGTTTTTT
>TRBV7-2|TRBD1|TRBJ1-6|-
CASSLQGAYYNSPLHF
TGTGCCAGCAGCTTACAGGGGGCCTATTATAATTCACCCCTCCACTTT
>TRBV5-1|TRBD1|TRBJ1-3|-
CASSLEGTGGGNTIYF
TGCGCCAGCAGCTTGGAAGGGACAGGGGGAGGAAACACCATATATTTT
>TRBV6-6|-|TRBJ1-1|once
CASRAQTLRTEAFF
TGTGCCAGCAGGGCCCAGACTCTGAGGACTGAAGCTTTCTTT
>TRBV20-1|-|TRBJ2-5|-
CSANREETQYF
TGCAGTGCTAACAGAGAAGAGACCCAGTACTTC
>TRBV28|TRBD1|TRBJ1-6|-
CASSLGTGTNSPLHF
TGTGCCAGCAGTTTGGGGACAGGGACTAATTCACCCCTCCACTTT
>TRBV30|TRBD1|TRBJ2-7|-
CAWSMGQTYEQYF
TGTGCCTGGAGTATGGGACAGACCTACGAGCAGTACTTC
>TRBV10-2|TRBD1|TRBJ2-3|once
CASKRKQGADTQYF
TGCGCCAGCAAGCGAAAACAGGGGGCAGATACGCAGTATTTT
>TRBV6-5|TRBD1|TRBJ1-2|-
CASSLDREEGYTF
TGTGCCAGCAGTCTCGACAGGGAAGAGGGCTACACCTTC
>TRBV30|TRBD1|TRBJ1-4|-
CAWGPTGVLFF
TGTGCCTGGGGTCCAACAGGGGTTCTGTTTTTT
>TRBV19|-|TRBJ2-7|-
CASSPADRYSSYEQYF
TGTGCCAGTAGTCCGGCCGACAGGTACAGCTCCTACGAGCAGTACTTC
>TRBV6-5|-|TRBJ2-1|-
CASRSEETNNEQFF
TGTGCCAGCAGATCAGAGGAAACCAACAATGAGCAGTTCTTC
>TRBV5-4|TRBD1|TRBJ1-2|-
CASRADRTGANYGYTF
TGTGCCAGCAGGGCGGACAGGACCGGGGCTAACTATGGCTACACCTTC